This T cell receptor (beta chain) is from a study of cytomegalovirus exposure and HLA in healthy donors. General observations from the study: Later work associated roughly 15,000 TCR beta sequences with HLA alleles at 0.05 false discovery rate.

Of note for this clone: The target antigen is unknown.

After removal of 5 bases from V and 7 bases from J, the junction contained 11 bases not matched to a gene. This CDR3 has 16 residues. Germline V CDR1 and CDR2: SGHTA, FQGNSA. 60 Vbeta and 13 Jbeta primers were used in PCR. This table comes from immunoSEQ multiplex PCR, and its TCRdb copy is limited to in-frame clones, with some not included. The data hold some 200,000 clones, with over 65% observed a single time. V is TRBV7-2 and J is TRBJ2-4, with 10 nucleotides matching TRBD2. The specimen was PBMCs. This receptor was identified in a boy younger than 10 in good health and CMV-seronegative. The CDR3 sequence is CASSLLAGESGNIQYF. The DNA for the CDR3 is TGTGCCAGCAGCCTTCTAGCGGGGGAAAGTGGGAACATTCAGTACTTC.